Sequencing of this T cell receptor beta chain was carried out in a study of cytomegalovirus exposure and HLA in healthy donors. Study results and limitations: It has been reported that TCR beta sequences accurately predicted the HLA-A and HLA-B alleles of most subjects.

Germline V gene lookup returns CDR1 SEHNR and CDR2 FQNEAQ (reference sequence). The V and J ends lost 5 bases and 4 bases, in that order; junction bases with no gene match: 13. The CDR3 consists of 16 residues. As concerns this clone: Its antigen remains unknown.

The PCR made use of 60 Vbeta and 13 Jbeta primers. Here immunoSEQ multiplex PCR was the method, and the copy in TCRdb shows in-frame clones only, minus some. The data hold about 190,000 clones, with 65% to 90% observed a single time. Sequencing used PBMCs. This TCR was recovered from a man aged 40-55 years in good health and CMV-seropositive. V and J are TRBV7-9 and TRBJ2-7; 8 nucleotides match TRBD2. The CDR3 reads CASSRIGGVYLYEQYF. CDR3 nucleotides: TGTGCCAGCAGCCGGATCGGGGGGGTCTACCTTTACGAGCAGTACTTC. Drawing the rest from reference TRBV7-9 and TRBJ2-7, the complete variable domain is DTGVSQNPRHKITKRGQNVTFRCDPISEHNRLYWYRQTLGQGPEFLTYFQNEAQLEKSRLLSDRFSAERPKGSFSTLEIQRTEQGDSAMYLCASSRIGGVYLYEQYFGPGTRLTVT.